Below are 8 T cell receptor beta chains sequenced from a single sample in a study of human CD4 T cells and Enterobacteriaceae. Measured with immunoSEQ multiplex PCR; TCRdb has only the in-frame clones, and not every one. In the table there are about 29,000 clones, approximately 82% of which are singletons. All CD4+ cells other than CD45RA+CCR7+CD95- naive cells were sorted as memory, over 98% pure. The source material was memory CD4+ T cells from blood. The receptors were sampled from a human donor in good health.

The V gene is TRBV7-2, the J gene TRBJ2-7; maybe TRBD2 (7 bases). The CDR3 covers 16 residues. CDR1 SGHTA and CDR2 FQGNSA come from the germline V gene. Trimming cost V 5 bases and J 7 bases, with 24 bases left between them. In DNA form, the CDR3 reads TGTGCCAGCAGCGTTTCCCCTGGTCTGGGGGGGCGTGAGCAGTACTTC. This gives the protein CASSVSPGLGGREQYF.

The rearrangement uses TRBV11-2 and TRBJ2-5; 14 positions agree with TRBD2. The V and J ends lost 6 bases and 0 bases, in that order; junction bases with no gene match: 6. Germline CDR1 SGHAT, CDR2 FQNNGV. This CDR3 is 17 amino acids long. CDR3 residues: CASRRPGLAGDQETQYF. CDR3 sequence (DNA): TGTGCCAGCAGACGGCCGGGACTAGCGGGAGACCAAGAGACCCAGTACTTC.

CDR3 protein: CASSISSGRTHGELFF. CDR3 DNA sequence: TGTGCCAGCTCCATCTCTAGCGGGAGAACCCACGGGGAGCTGTTTTTT. The chain carries TRBV18 and TRBJ2-2; 10 bases are shared with TRBD2. Looked up from germline, CDR1 is KGHSH and CDR2 is LQKENI. The CDR3 has 16 residues. V shed 6 bases and J 7 bases; nucleotides not matched to a gene: 11.

The chain carries TRBV18 and TRBJ1-5; D gene unclear. V lost 6 bases, J lost 0 bases, and 9 bases lay in between. Germline CDR1 and CDR2: KGHSH and LQKENI. This CDR3 contains 14 residues. The CDR3: CASSPQTSNQPQHF. For the CDR3, the DNA is TGTGCCAGCTCCCCGCAGACTAGCAATCAGCCCCAGCATTTT.

The rearrangement uses TRBV30 and TRBJ2-5; no firm D call. The CDR3 sequence is 11 residues long. Germline V gene data show CDR1 as GTSNPN and CDR2 as SVGIG (reference sequence). V lost 8 bases and J 4 bases, leaving 11 bases between the germline ends. The CDR3 reads CAHHRRETQYF. In DNA form, the CDR3 reads TGTGCCCACCATAGGAGAGAGACCCAGTACTTC.

The chain employs TRBV18 and TRBJ1-2; TRBD1 is a possible D gene (6 bases). The CDR3 contains 14 residues. Looked up from germline, CDR1 is KGHSH and CDR2 is LQKENI. V lost 6 bases to trimming and J lost 1 base, with 12 bases between them. The CDR3 nucleotides are TGTGCCAGCTCGCGGGACAACAATAACTATGGCTACACCTTC. It codes for CASSRDNNNYGYTF.

This clone was seen only a few times. This sequence joins TRBV5-4 and TRBJ1-1; 7 bases map to TRBD1. The CDR3 extends over 13 amino acids. Trimming removed 8 bases from V and 2 bases from J; junction bases left unmatched: 6. Looked up from germline, CDR1 is SGHNT and CDR2 is YYREEE (reference sequence). The CDR3 region has the DNA TGTGCCAGTCGACAGGGCATAAACACTGAAGCTTTCTTT. It codes for CASRQGINTEAFF.

The chain links TRBV29-1 to TRBJ1-1; TRBD1 might be the D (6 bases). The ends were cut back, 6 bases at V and 1 base at J, with 12 bases in the middle. This CDR3 is built from 13 residues. Per germline, CDR1 SQVTM and CDR2 ANQGSEA. The CDR3 here is CSVQPQGNTEAFF. The CDR3 DNA reads TGCAGCGTCCAACCACAGGGGAACACTGAAGCTTTCTTT.